One and the same sample provided the 8 T cell receptor beta chains below, sequenced in a study of a mutant IDH1 vaccine in newly diagnosed glioma. Repertoires were generated with immunoSEQ multiplex PCR, while TCRdb's copy carries only in-frame clones and drops some. This repertoire shows over 55,000 clones, 84% found once; its top ten account for about 3.7%. The antigens these receptors bind are not known. The time point was: week 11, during vaccination. A 20-mer mutant IDH1 peptide at 300 ug was injected subcutaneously with topical imiquimod. Sequenced here: PBMCs, sampled from a glioma patient whose treatment included an IDH1 peptide vaccine. These receptors were obtained from a man younger than 40 with glioma.

V gene TRBV11-2 combines with J gene TRBJ2-1; TRBD2 matches at 9 bases. V shed 3 bases and J 0 bases; nucleotides not matched to a gene: 0. CDR1 SGHAT and CDR2 FQNNGV come from the germline V gene. CDR3 length: 15 residues. The CDR3 sequence is CASSFSGSSYNEQFF. The DNA of the CDR3 is TGTGCCAGCAGCTTTAGCGGGAGCTCCTACAATGAGCAGTTCTTC.

The chain recombines TRBV7-2 with TRBJ2-4, with D perhaps given as TRBD1 or TRBD2 (5 bases each). Trimming stripped 7 bases from V and 6 bases from J, with 10 bases between. The CDR3 runs 12 residues. The germline CDR1 and CDR2 sequences are SGHTA and FQGNSA. The DNA of the CDR3 is TGTGCCAGCACCAGGGAGACAAACATTCAGTACTTC. It translates to CASTRETNIQYF.

The V gene is TRBV27, the J gene TRBJ2-7; D is unclear. The germline V gene has CDR1 MNHEY and CDR2 SMNVEV (reference sequence). This CDR3 spans 13 amino acids. Trimming took 10 bases from V and 0 from J, leaving 13 bases between them. CDR3 in DNA: TGTGCCAACAGCCTCATGAGCTCCTACGAGCAGTACTTC. Translation: CANSLMSSYEQYF.

This chain links TRBV14 with TRBJ2-2; D uncertain. The CDR3 loop spans 14 amino acids. With 1 base removed from V and 4 bases from J, the gap between germline ends came to 7 bases. CDR1 and CDR2 (germline): SGHDN, FVKESK. The CDR3 loop reads CASSQGVSTGELFF. In DNA, the CDR3 is TGTGCCAGCAGCCAAGGGGTTTCCACCGGGGAGCTGTTTTTT.

CDR3 bases: TGTGCCACCATCCAAGGAGGGAGGCAAGAGACCCAGTACTTC. The encoded protein is CATIQGGRQETQYF. The chain links TRBV15 to TRBJ2-5; D might be TRBD2 (6 bases). The CDR3 sequence is 14 residues long. Trimming left V 7 bases short and J 2 bases short, with 14 bases between. The germline CDR1 and CDR2 sequences are LNHNV and YYDKDF (reference sequence).

The CDR3 is CASSQYHEQFF. As DNA, the CDR3 is TGTGCCAGCTCCCAGTACCATGAGCAGTTCTTC. J is TRBJ2-1 and V is TRBV6-5; D unclear. The CDR3 loop spans 11 amino acids. Germline V CDR1 and CDR2: MNHEY, SVGAGI. V was pared by 8 bases and J by 8 bases, with 10 bases between.

V gene TRBV5-1 combines with J gene TRBJ2-5; 11 bases agree with TRBD2. With 4 bases clipped from V and 4 bases from J, the junction kept 6 bases outside the gene matches. The CDR3 is made up of 15 amino acids. The V gene's germline CDR1 is SGHRS and CDR2 YFSETQ. CDR3 amino acids: CASSGTSGGPETQYF. DNA of the CDR3: TGCGCCAGCAGCGGCACTAGCGGGGGACCAGAGACCCAGTACTTC.

CDR3 region: CASSSRPDAKTQYF. In DNA, the CDR3 is TGTGCCAGCAGCTCCCGCCCGGACGCGAAGACCCAGTACTTC. The V and J genes are TRBV7-8 and TRBJ2-5; D gene uncertain. Trimming stripped 4 bases from V and 6 bases from J, with 15 bases between. The CDR3 is 14 amino acids. Germline V gene lookup returns CDR1 SGHVS and CDR2 FQNEAQ.